What follows are 23 T cell receptor beta chains derived from one specimen sequenced in a study of cytomegalovirus exposure and HLA in healthy donors. The PCR employed 60 Vbeta primers together with 13 Jbeta primers. The assay was immunoSEQ multiplex PCR, and TCRdb's table has in-frame clones only and misses some. The sample includes 150,000 to 190,000 clones, approximately 81% of them seen just once. Sequences were obtained from PBMCs. These receptor sequences come from a woman between 18 and 30 years old in good health and CMV-seronegative.

The chain is built from TRBV10-1 and TRBJ2-1; 10 positions agree with TRBD2. Germline V gene lookup returns CDR1 WNHNN and CDR2 SYGVQD (reference sequence). The J segment lost 8 bases and the V segment lost 5 bases, leaving 6 bases of the junction unmatched. The CDR3 extends over 14 amino acids. CDR3 protein: CASSSSGGQDEQFF. The CDR3 DNA is TGCGCCAGCAGTTCTAGCGGGGGTCAGGATGAGCAGTTCTTC.

As regards this clone: At one of its ends the junction is not consistent with the germline gene, which may arise from a read error. The chain employs TRBV7-3 and TRBJ1-5; no clear D. CDR3 size: 13 residues. Germline CDR1 is SGHTA and CDR2 is FQGTGA. CDR3 region: CANSPARGQPQHF. The DNA of the CDR3 is TGTGCCAACAGCCCAGCGCGGGGTCAGCCCCAGCATTTT.

The rearrangement uses TRBV10-3 and TRBJ2-7, with 10 bases aligning to TRBD1. The CDR3 covers 13 residues. Germline values: CDR1 ENHRY, CDR2 SYGVKD. J was trimmed by 11 bases and V by 11 bases; bases with no gene match: 15. CDR3 loop: CAGTEGQGTRKYF. The CDR3 bases are TGTGCCGGAACGGAGGGACAGGGGACGAGAAAGTACTTC.

This clone appeared a few times. This chain uses TRBV18 with TRBJ1-2; tentatively, D is TRBD1 (5 bases). Germline CDR1 is KGHSH and CDR2 is LQKENI. This CDR3 is built from 15 residues. Trimming pared 0 bases from V and 2 bases from J, leaving 10 bases between. The CDR3 here is CASSPPGTGNYGYTF. In DNA, the CDR3 is TGTGCCAGCTCACCACCGGGTACAGGCAACTATGGCTACACCTTC.

This clone has more than one count but fewer than ten. The rearrangement links TRBV5-5 to TRBJ1-1; 8 bases are shared with TRBD1. CDR3 length: 15 residues. In germline, CDR1 is SGHKS, CDR2 YYEKEE (reference sequence). J lost 1 base, V lost 6 bases, and 8 bases had no gene match. CDR3 DNA: TGTGCCAGCAAGCAGGGGGCGAGTAGGAACACTGAAGCTTTCTTT. Protein product: CASKQGASRNTEAFF. Full variable domain (rest looked up from reference TRBV5-5 and TRBJ1-1): DAGVTQSPTHLIKTRGQQVTLRCSPISGHKSVSWYQQVLGQGPQFIFQYYEKEERGRGNFPDRFSARQFPNYSSELNVNALLLGDSALYLCASKQGASRNTEAFFGQGTRLTVV.

The chain is built from TRBV4-1 and TRBJ2-7, with 8 positions matching TRBD2. The CDR3 runs 16 residues. In germline, CDR1 is MGHRA, CDR2 YSYEKL. J lost 5 bases, V lost 1 base, and 10 bases had no gene match. The CDR3 sequence is CASSQGPSGRSDEQYF. The DNA for the CDR3 is TGCGCCAGCAGCCAAGGTCCGAGCGGGAGATCGGACGAGCAGTACTTC.

This clone occurred a few times. V is TRBV4-1 and J is TRBJ2-5; 11 nucleotides align to TRBD1. This CDR3 is 15 amino acids long. The germline V gene has CDR1 MGHRA and CDR2 YSYEKL. V was clipped by 3 bases and J by 5 bases; unmatched bases: 5. Written as DNA, the CDR3 is TGCGCCAGCAGCCAGGCGGACAGGGGGCTGGAGACCCAGTACTTC. It encodes CASSQADRGLETQYF.

J is TRBJ2-1 and V is TRBV9; 8 bases are a match to TRBD2. Germline V gene sequence: CDR1 SGDLS, CDR2 YYNGEE. The length of the CDR3 is 17 residues. V trimming: 0 bases; J trimming: 8 bases; junction bases outside the gene matches: 13. The CDR3 DNA is TGTGCCAGCAGCGTAGCTATCGGGGGGGAGGGCCGGGATGAGCAGTTCTTC. It encodes CASSVAIGGEGRDEQFF.

In this sample, this clone turned up a few times. This rearrangement joins TRBV5-1 to TRBJ2-7, with a possible D match to TRBD2 (7 bases). Looked up from germline, CDR1 is SGHRS and CDR2 is YFSETQ. The CDR3 has 12 amino acids. Trimming cost V 4 bases and J 7 bases, with 12 bases left between them. Here the CDR3 reads CASSPGGWEQYF. The CDR3 DNA follows: TGCGCCAGCAGCCCGGGGGGCTGGGAGCAGTACTTC.

This clone was counted once. The rearrangement joins TRBV9 to TRBJ2-1; 10 nucleotides align to TRBD2. The length of the CDR3 is 15 residues. Germline-derived CDR1 and CDR2 are SGDLS and YYNGEE. The trim removed 4 bases at V and 8 bases at J, leaving 9 bases unmatched. CDR3 bases: TGTGCCAGCAGCCCTATAGCGGGAGGATTTGATGAGCAGTTCTTC. Protein product: CASSPIAGGFDEQFF. The entire variable domain, with the rest obtained from reference TRBV9 and TRBJ2-1, is as follows: DSGVTQTPKHLITATGQRVTLRCSPRSGDLSVYWYQQSLDQGLQFLIQYYNGEERAKGNILERFSAQQFPDLHSELNLSSLELGDSALYFCASSPIAGGFDEQFFGPGTRLTVL.

J is TRBJ2-3 and V is TRBV29-1; tentatively, D is TRBD1 (7 bases). V was pared by 3 bases and J by 4 bases, with 8 bases between. The CDR3 is made up of 12 amino acids. Germline V gene lookup returns CDR1 SQVTM and CDR2 ANQGSEA. Written as DNA, the CDR3 is TGCAGCGTTGACAGGGGGGCAGATACGCAGTATTTT. It translates to CSVDRGADTQYF.

V usage is TRBV7-9 and J usage is TRBJ2-2, with 15 bases that match TRBD2. The CDR3 spans 16 residues. The J segment lost 5 bases and the V segment lost 6 bases, leaving 4 bases of the junction unmatched. Germline V gene data show CDR1 as SEHNR and CDR2 as FQNEAQ (reference sequence). DNA of the CDR3: TGTGCCAGCAGTGGGACTAGCGGGGGGCCGACCGGGGAGCTGTTTTTT. Amino acids: CASSGTSGGPTGELFF.

J is TRBJ1-4 and V is TRBV4-2, with 12 bases lining up with TRBD1. The length of the CDR3 is 20 residues. The V segment lost 1 base and the J segment 7 bases; nucleotides outside the gene matches: 16. Per the germline V gene, CDR1 is LGHNA and CDR2 is YNFKEQ. CDR3 nucleotides: TGTGCCAGCAGCCAAGTAGGGACAGGGGGCAGGGGGTATTATAGTGAAAAACTGTTTTTT. This codes for CASSQVGTGGRGYYSEKLFF.

The rearrangement joins TRBV7-2 to TRBJ2-2, with a weak D call TRBD2 (6 bases). Germline CDR1 reads SGHTA; CDR2 reads FQGNSA. Trimming left V 6 bases short and J 8 bases short, with 13 bases between. There are 13 residues in the CDR3. The CDR3 coding sequence is TGTGCCAGCAGTACCAATCGGGGGGGGGAGCTGTTTTTT. Amino acid sequence: CASSTNRGGELFF.

The CDR3 sequence is CASSPTDRESPLHF. DNA for the CDR3: TGTGCCAGCTCACCCACTGACAGGGAATCACCCCTCCACTTT. The rearrangement uses TRBV18 and TRBJ1-6, with 7 bases that match TRBD1. Germline CDR1 reads KGHSH; CDR2 reads LQKENI. V dropped 3 bases and J dropped 10; count of bases not matched to a gene: 6. The CDR3 covers 14 residues. Using reference TRBV18 and TRBJ1-6 for the parts outside the CDR3, the full variable domain is NAGVMQNPRHLVRRRGQEARLRCSPMKGHSHVYWYRQLPEEGLKFMVYLQKENIIDESGMPKERFSAEFPKEGPSILRIQQVVRGDSAAYFCASSPTDRESPLHFGNGTRLTVT.

The V and J genes are TRBV9 and TRBJ2-3, with 9 nucleotides matching TRBD2. Trimming cost V 0 bases and J 7 bases; bases outside gene matches: 6. The CDR3 covers 15 residues. Germline CDR1 is SGDLS and CDR2 is YYNGEE. The CDR3 reads CASSVDGGGEYTQYF. CDR3 bases: TGTGCCAGCAGCGTAGATGGCGGGGGGGAATATACGCAGTATTTT.

About this clone: Other DNA sequences within the sample encode an identical CDR3. This chain joins TRBV30 and TRBJ1-1; D is ambiguous. Germline V gene lookup returns CDR1 GTSNPN and CDR2 SVGIG (reference sequence). The CDR3 spans 14 residues. With 0 bases removed from V and 4 bases from J, the gap between germline ends came to 12 bases. Here the CDR3 reads CAWSVSPWSTEAFF. The CDR3 nucleotides are TGTGCCTGGAGTGTAAGCCCATGGAGCACTGAAGCTTTCTTT.

This chain links TRBV25-1 with TRBJ1-5; D is unclear. In germline, CDR1 is MGHDK, CDR2 SYGVNS. The CDR3 is 14 amino acids. The germline V and J ends were trimmed by 3 bases and 0 bases, with 6 bases remaining between them. The CDR3 here is CASSDLYSNQPQHF. The CDR3, as DNA: TGTGCCAGCAGTGACCTGTATAGCAATCAGCCCCAGCATTTT.

The chain links TRBV18 to TRBJ1-3; D not resolved. The length of the CDR3 is 16 residues. Germline lookup yields CDR1 KGHSH and CDR2 LQKENI. V was trimmed by 2 bases and J by 0 bases, leaving 11 bases between them. The CDR3 DNA is TGTGCCAGCTCACCAAGTCCGGGTGTCTCTGGAAACACCATATATTTT. Protein sequence: CASSPSPGVSGNTIYF.

This rearrangement joins TRBV18 to TRBJ2-1; TRBD1 aligns across 7 bases. This CDR3 spans 16 amino acids. The V gene's germline CDR1 is KGHSH and CDR2 LQKENI. The junction had 6 bases not matched to a gene; V was cut back by 2 bases and J by 2 bases. CDR3: CASSPVRQGAYNEQFF. The CDR3 bases are TGTGCCAGCTCACCAGTGCGACAGGGAGCCTACAATGAGCAGTTCTTC.

For the CDR3, the DNA is TGTGCCAGCAGCTTAGCCCGACAGGGGAGGTTAGTCGACCAGTACTTC. Translated, it gives CASSLARQGRLVDQYF. This chain links TRBV11-2 with TRBJ2-4, with 8 bases identical to TRBD1. This CDR3 is built from 16 residues. Germline CDR1 reads SGHAT; CDR2 reads FQNNGV. Trimming at V came to 1 base and at J to 13 bases, leaving 15 bases not matched to a gene.

The chain carries TRBV28 and TRBJ1-2, with D possibly TRBD1 on 5 matching bases. Germline assignment: CDR1 MDHEN and CDR2 SYDVKM. The CDR3 spans 8 residues. CDR3 residues: CATGGYTF. CDR3 coding DNA: TGTGCTACCGGGGGATACACCTTC.

CDR3 nucleotides: TGTGCCAGCAGCCCCCCGGGGGGGTCGGGTTCTGGGGAGCAGTACTTC. As protein: CASSPPGGSGSGEQYF. J is TRBJ2-7 and V is TRBV5-4, with TRBD2 matching 8 bases. Looked up from germline, CDR1 is SGHNT and CDR2 is YYREEE (reference sequence). The CDR3 spans 16 residues. Trimming took 4 bases from V and 7 from J; bases not matched to a gene: 16. Filled out from reference TRBV5-4 and TRBJ2-7, the complete variable domain reads ETGVTQSPTHLIKTRGQQVTLRCSSQSGHNTVSWYQQALGQGPQFIFQYYREEENGRGNFPPRFSGLQFPNYSSELNVNALELDDSALYLCASSPPGGSGSGEQYFGPGTRLTVT.